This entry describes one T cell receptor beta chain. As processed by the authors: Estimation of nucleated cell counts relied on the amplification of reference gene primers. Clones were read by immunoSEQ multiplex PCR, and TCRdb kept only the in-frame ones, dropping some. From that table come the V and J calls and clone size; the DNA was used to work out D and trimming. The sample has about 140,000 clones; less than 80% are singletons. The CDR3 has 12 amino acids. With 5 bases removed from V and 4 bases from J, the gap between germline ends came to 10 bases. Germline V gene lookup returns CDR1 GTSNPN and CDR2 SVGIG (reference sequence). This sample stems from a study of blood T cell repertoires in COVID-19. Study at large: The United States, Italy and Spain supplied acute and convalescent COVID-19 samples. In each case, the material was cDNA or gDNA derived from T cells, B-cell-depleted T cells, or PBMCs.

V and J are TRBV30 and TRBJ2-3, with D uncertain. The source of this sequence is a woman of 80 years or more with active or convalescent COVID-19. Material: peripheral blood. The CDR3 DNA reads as TGTGCCTGGGACTTGGGCCCAGATACGCAGTATTTT. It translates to CAWDLGPDTQYF.